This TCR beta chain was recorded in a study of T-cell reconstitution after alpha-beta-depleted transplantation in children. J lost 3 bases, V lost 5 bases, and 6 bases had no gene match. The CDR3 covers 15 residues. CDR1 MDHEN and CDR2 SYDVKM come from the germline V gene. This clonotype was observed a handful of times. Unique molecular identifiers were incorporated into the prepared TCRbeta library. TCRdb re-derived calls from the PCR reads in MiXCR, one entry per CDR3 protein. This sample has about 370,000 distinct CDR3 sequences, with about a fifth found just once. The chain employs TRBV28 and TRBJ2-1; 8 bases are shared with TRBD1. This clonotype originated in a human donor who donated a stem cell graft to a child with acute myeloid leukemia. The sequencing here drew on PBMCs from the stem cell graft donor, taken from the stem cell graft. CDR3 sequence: CASSLTGGLYNEQFF. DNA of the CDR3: TGTGCCAGCAGTCTCACAGGGGGTCTCTACAATGAGCAGTTCTTC.